This T cell receptor (beta chain) was recorded in a study of blood T cell repertoires in COVID-19. Study in general: The study drew acute and convalescent COVID-19 samples from the United States, Italy and Spain.

The ends lost 7 bases at V and 4 bases at J; junction bases unmatched: 24. Germline CDR1 and CDR2: LNHDA and SQIVND (reference sequence). The length of the CDR3 is 20 residues. In the authors' methods: From reference gene primer amplification, estimates of nucleated cell counts were derived. The table came from immunoSEQ multiplex PCR; TCRdb's copy has only in-frame clones and leaves some out. The DNA was the basis for D and trimming; V, J and clone size are from that table. The sample holds more than 200,000 clones, roughly 80% seen once. The sequence was obtained from a woman aged 80 or over with acute or convalescent COVID-19. Source material: peripheral blood. This chain uses TRBV19 with TRBJ2-5; 10 bases are a match to TRBD2. The CDR3 DNA reads TGTGCCAGTAAGCAAAGCCCCTTACTACCAGCGGGAGGGCCGAGAGAGACCCAGTACTTC. It encodes CASKQSPLLPAGGPRETQYF. Full variable domain (outside the CDR3, taken from reference TRBV19 and TRBJ2-5): DGGITQSPKYLFRKEGQNVTLSCEQNLNHDAMYWYRQDPGQGLRLIYYSQIVNDFQKGDIAEGYSVSREKKESFPLTVTSAQKNPTAFYLCASKQSPLLPAGGPRETQYFGPGTRLLVL.